Here is one TCR beta chain with its context. This record comes from a study of cytomegalovirus exposure and HLA in healthy donors. Study in general: The approximately 100 million unique TCR beta sequences, from roughly 170 million T cells, were found by an earlier analysis.

Use of 60 Vbeta and 13 Jbeta primers characterized the PCR. Authors' data handling: Later, 80 million or so unique TCR beta chains were counted in an analysis, and roughly 10 million of them were shared. Measured with immunoSEQ multiplex PCR; TCRdb has only the in-frame clones, and not every one. V and J calls and clone size are given by that table; D and trimming were obtained from the DNA. The sample has 75,000 to 80,000 clones; 78% are singletons. The clonotype was recovered from a man between 35 and 55 years old in good health and CMV-seronegative. Sequenced input: PBMCs.

Here the CDR3 reads CASSALAGGLNEQFF. The CDR3, as DNA: TGTGCCAGCAGTGCCCTAGCGGGAGGGCTTAATGAGCAGTTCTTC. This chain joins TRBV6-1 and TRBJ2-1, with 12 bases aligning to TRBD2. Per the germline V gene, CDR1 is MNHNS and CDR2 is SASEGT. Trimming at V came to 4 bases and at J to 7 bases, leaving 5 bases not matched to a gene. The CDR3 has 15 residues.